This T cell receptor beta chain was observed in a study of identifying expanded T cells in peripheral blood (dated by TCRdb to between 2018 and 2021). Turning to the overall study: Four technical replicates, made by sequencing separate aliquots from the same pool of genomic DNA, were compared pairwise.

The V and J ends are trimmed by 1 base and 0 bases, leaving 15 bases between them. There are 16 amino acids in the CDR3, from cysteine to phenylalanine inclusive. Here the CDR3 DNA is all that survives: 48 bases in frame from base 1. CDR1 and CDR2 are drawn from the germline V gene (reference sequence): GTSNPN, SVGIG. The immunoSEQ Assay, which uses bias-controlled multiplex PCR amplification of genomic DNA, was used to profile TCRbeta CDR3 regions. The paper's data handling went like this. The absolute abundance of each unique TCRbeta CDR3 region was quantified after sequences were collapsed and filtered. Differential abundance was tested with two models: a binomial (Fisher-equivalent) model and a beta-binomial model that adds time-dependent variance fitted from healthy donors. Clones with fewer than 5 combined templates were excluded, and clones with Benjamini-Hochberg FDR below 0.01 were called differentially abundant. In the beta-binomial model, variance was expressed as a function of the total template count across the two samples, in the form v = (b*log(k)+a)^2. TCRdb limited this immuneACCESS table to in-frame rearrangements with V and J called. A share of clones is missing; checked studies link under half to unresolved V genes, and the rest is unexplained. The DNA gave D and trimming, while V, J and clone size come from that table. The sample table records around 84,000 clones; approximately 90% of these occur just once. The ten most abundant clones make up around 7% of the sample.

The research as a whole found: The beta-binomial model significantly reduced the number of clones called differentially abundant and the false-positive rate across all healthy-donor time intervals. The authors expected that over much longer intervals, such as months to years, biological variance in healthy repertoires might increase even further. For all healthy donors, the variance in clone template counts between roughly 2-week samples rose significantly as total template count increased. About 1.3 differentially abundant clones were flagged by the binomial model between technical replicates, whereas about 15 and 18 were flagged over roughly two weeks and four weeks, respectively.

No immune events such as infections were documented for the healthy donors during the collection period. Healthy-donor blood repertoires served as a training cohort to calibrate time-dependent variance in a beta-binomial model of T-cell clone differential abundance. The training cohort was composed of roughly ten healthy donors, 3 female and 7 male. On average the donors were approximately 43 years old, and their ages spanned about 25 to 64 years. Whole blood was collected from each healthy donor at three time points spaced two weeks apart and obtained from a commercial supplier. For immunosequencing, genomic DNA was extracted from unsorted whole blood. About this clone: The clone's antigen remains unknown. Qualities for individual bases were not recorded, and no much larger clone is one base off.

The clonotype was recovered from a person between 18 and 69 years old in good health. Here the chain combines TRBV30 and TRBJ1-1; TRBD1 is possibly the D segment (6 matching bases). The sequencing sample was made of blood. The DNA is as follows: TGTGCCTGGAGTGCACGGCCAGGGGAAATGAACACTGAAGCTTTCTTT. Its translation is CAWSARPGEMNTEAFF.